The following is a T cell receptor beta chain sequence with its context. The antigen it recognizes is unknown. Base qualities were left out, and no much larger clone turns up one base away. Other DNA sequences in this specimen translate into the identical CDR3. This sample is drawn from a study of shared clonotypes between healthy human individuals (dated by TCRdb to 2018 to 2021). Study-level background: The cohort included a few men and a couple of women between 18 and 49 years of age. For each donor, CD4 naive and CD4 memory were each given three plates, CD8 naive was given two plates, and CD8 memory was given one plate. Blood TCR repertoires of about 5 healthy adults were deeply sequenced to estimate repertoire size and the extent of clonotype sharing between individuals. To increase sequencing depth and limit assay-specific biases, TCR repertoire library preparation and sequencing were carried out by different laboratories using diverse techniques. Per donor, leukapheresis produced somewhere between about 0.8 and 9 billion PBMCs. Results the study describes overall, beyond this receptor: Higher generation probabilities were observed for clonotypes shared by all four sorted-subset donors than for non-shared clonotypes. Pairwise subsampling led to the expectation that sequencing depth would affect the degree of clonotype sharing among donors. Rarefaction of sorted-subset datasets indicated incomplete sequencing despite the large sequencing depth. Sampling was restricted to blood, and TCR repertoires in tissue are likely to differ from TCR repertoires in blood. Sharing across a few donors was observed for 5% to 6.5% of naive CD4, less than 4% of naive CD8, over 2% of memory CD4, and less than 0.45% of memory CD8 clonotypes. Because the study included only a small number of donors, the genetic and exposure-history diversity represented was limited. Estimated clonotype richness was generally larger for naive than for memory subsets.

Taken from the germline V gene, the CDR1 and CDR2 loops are SGHTA and FQGNSA. Spanning cysteine to phenylalanine, the CDR3 consists of 15 amino acids. The entry retains the CDR3 DNA only, 45 bases that are in frame from base 1. The V end gives up 5 bases and the J end 0 bases, leaving 6 bases in the junction not matched to a gene. TCR CDR3 regions were amplified from genomic DNA by multiplex PCR using the deep immunoSEQ assay. Genomic DNA extracted from each cell subset was distributed evenly over all wells of several immunoSEQ 96-well plates, and each plate served as one replicate. For sorted subsets, approximately 200 ng of genomic DNA, equivalent to roughly 33,000 T cell genomes, went into each replicate PCR. The purified libraries were quantified using a Qubit 3.0 fluorometer, sized with a Bioanalyzer 2100, and then quantified again using the KAPA Library Quantification kit. Every immunoSEQ 96-well plate was sequenced on a separate single-read 150-cycle Illumina NextSeq 550 flow cell. As for the authors' bioinformatics: Because the immunoSEQ output held only junctional sequences and lacked quality scores, the filtering could not match the filtering applied to full-length reads. Sequences were annotated with PyIR, a Python wrapper for IgBLAST v1.9, using IMGT germline references to assign V/J genes and CDR3. Reads with weak V/J assignments (E-value above 1e-6), missing CDR3, stop codons, out-of-frame junctions, or ambiguous translated residues were removed. A V3J clonotype was defined by an identical inferred V gene, J gene, and CDR3 amino acid sequence. The percentage overlap between two repertoires was calculated by dividing the number of shared unique clonotypes by the size of the smaller repertoire. Richness of each repertoire was evaluated using RTK rarefaction, the Chao1 estimator, and Recon v2.1 estimates of unobserved clonotypes. Generation probabilities were computed with OLGA for all TCRbeta clonotypes obtained by the gDNA method from several donors. The table comes from immuneACCESS by way of TCRdb, which keeps in-frame sequences with V and J called. Part of the clones is missing from these tables; in studies checked, under half for an unresolved V gene and the rest for unknown reasons. V and J calls and clone size are copied from that table; D and trimming were computed from the DNA. The sample has 2 million to 3 million clones on record, about 92% of them singletons. About 0.13% of the sample is taken by the ten largest.

The donors were healthy, HIV-negative adults who had no recently reported acute infections or vaccinations. Every donor was a Caucasian adult living in Nashville, Tennessee, USA. Magnetic negative selection was used to enrich CD4+ T cells, after which naive cells were positively selected on CD45RA and the negative fraction became the memory subset. Blood was obtained by leukapheresis, after which PBMCs were separated by Ficoll-Histopaque density gradient centrifugation and cryopreserved in liquid nitrogen vapor phase. Analytical flow cytometry was used to check the purity and quantity of each magnetically sorted T cell population. Genomic DNA was isolated from every sorted fraction and measured by UV absorbance on a Nanodrop 2000c.

Input material: naive CD4+ T cells sorted from blood. The cell subset or site label for this specimen denotes: CD45RA+ positively selected. The chain is assembled from TRBV7-2 and TRBJ1-1; TRBD1 matches 7 bases in the middle. This TCR was sampled from a man aged 18 to 30 in good health. In nucleotide form, the sequence is TGTGCCAGCAGCCCACACAGGGGTATGAACACTGAAGCTTTCTTT. Its translation is CASSPHRGMNTEAFF. The reference TRBV7-2 and TRBJ1-1 proteins fill in what lies around the CDR3, so the full variable domain reads GAGVSQSPSNKVTEKGKDVELRCDPISGHTALYWYRQSLGQGLEFLIYFQGNSAPDKSGLPSDRFSAERTGGSVSTLTIQRTQQEDSAVYLCASSPHRGMNTEAFFGQGTRLTVV.